These 16 T cell receptor beta chains came from one sample sequenced in a study of blood T cell repertoires in COVID-19. TCRdb's table, derived via immunoSEQ multiplex PCR, lists solely in-frame clones and lacks some. The sample shows about 88,000 clones, about 90% of them seen only once. Sequencing was done on a sample of peripheral blood. The receptors derive from a male donor with acute or convalescent COVID-19.

V and J are TRBV5-1 and TRBJ2-3; 10 positions agree with TRBD2. V dropped 0 bases and J dropped 8; count of bases not matched to a gene: 6. CDR3 size: 15 residues. Germline V gives CDR1 SGHRS, CDR2 YFSETQ. The CDR3: CASSLVASGGGTQYF. CDR3 in DNA: TGCGCCAGCAGCTTGGTTGCTAGCGGGGGCGGTACGCAGTATTTT.

V gene TRBV5-5 combines with J gene TRBJ1-4; 7 nucleotides align to TRBD1. The CDR3 loop spans 17 amino acids. V gave up 3 bases and J gave up 8 bases; unmatched junction bases: 16. The germline V gene has CDR1 SGHKS and CDR2 YYEKEE (reference sequence). This CDR3 reads CASSSGDSGNFGEKLFF. The CDR3 nucleotides are TGTGCCAGCAGCTCAGGGGACAGTGGAAACTTCGGGGAAAAACTGTTTTTT.

The chain recombines TRBV30 with TRBJ1-5; 7 nucleotides line up with TRBD1. Looked up from germline, CDR1 is GTSNPN and CDR2 is SVGIG (reference sequence). The CDR3 has 13 amino acids. The trim removed 2 bases at V and 5 bases at J, leaving 3 bases unmatched. The CDR3 DNA sequence: TGTGCCTGGAGTCCGCAGGGGGATCAGCCCCAGCATTTT. As protein: CAWSPQGDQPQHF. The complete variable domain, with remaining parts taken from reference TRBV30 and TRBJ1-5, reads SQTIHQWPATLVQPVGSPLSLECTVEGTSNPNLYWYRQAAGRGLQLLFYSVGIGQISSEVPQNLSASRPQDRQFILSSKKLLLSDSGFYLCAWSPQGDQPQHFGDGTRLSIL.

This sequence joins TRBV5-8 and TRBJ1-5, with D possibly TRBD1 on 6 matching bases. V shed 4 bases and J shed 11 bases, with 10 bases lying between them. The length of the CDR3 is 11 residues. CDR1 is SGHTS and CDR2 is YDEGEE in the germline V gene. The CDR3: CASSGGATQHF. DNA of the CDR3: TGTGCCAGCAGCGGGGGGGCGACCCAGCATTTT. Filled out from reference TRBV5-8 and TRBJ1-5, the complete variable domain reads EAGVTQSPTHLIKTRGQQATLRCSPISGHTSVYWYQQALGLGLQFLLWYDEGEERNRGNFPPRFSGRQFPNYSSELNVNALELEDSALYLCASSGGATQHFGDGTRLSIL.

The chain links TRBV19 to TRBJ2-5, with 8 nucleotides matching TRBD1. The CDR3 is 15 residues long. CDR1 LNHDA and CDR2 SQIVND come from the germline V gene (reference sequence). Germline trimming cut 4 bases from V and 4 bases from J; bases unmatched to any gene: 8. CDR3: CASSKQGGYGETQYF. The CDR3 nucleotides are TGTGCCAGTAGTAAACAGGGGGGTTATGGAGAGACCCAGTACTTC. Together with reference TRBV19 and TRBJ2-5, the CDR3 gives the full variable domain: DGGITQSPKYLFRKEGQNVTLSCEQNLNHDAMYWYRQDPGQGLRLIYYSQIVNDFQKGDIAEGYSVSREKKESFPLTVTSAQKNPTAFYLCASSKQGGYGETQYFGPGTRLLVL.

The chain couples TRBV7-7 to TRBJ2-5; tentatively, D is TRBD2 (6 bases). The CDR3 contains 15 residues. The germline gives CDR1 SSHAT, CDR2 FNYEAQ (reference sequence). The ends were cut back, 5 bases at V and 5 bases at J, with 18 bases in the middle. The CDR3 spells CASSQEGGAGETQYF. The CDR3 DNA reads as TGTGCCAGCAGCCAGGAGGGCGGGGCAGGGGAGACCCAGTACTTC.

Points on this clone: The identical CDR3 is also encoded by other nucleotide sequences in the sample. J is TRBJ1-5 and V is TRBV19, with 9 bases fitting TRBD1. The CDR3 consists of 14 residues. The germline V gene encodes CDR1 LNHDA and CDR2 SQIVND (reference sequence). V was pared by 8 bases and J by 2 bases, with 4 bases of the junction left unmatched. The CDR3 spells CASGGQGGNQPQHF. CDR3 nucleotides: TGTGCCAGTGGGGGACAGGGTGGCAATCAGCCCCAGCATTTT.

The chain couples TRBV2 to TRBJ1-5; maybe TRBD1 (5 bases). Germline V gene sequence: CDR1 SNHLY, CDR2 FYNNEI. CDR3 length equals 14 residues. The V gene lost 6 bases and the J gene lost 4 bases, with 13 bases spanning the gap. This CDR3 is CASRGGLANQPQHF. The DNA of the CDR3 is TGTGCCAGCAGGGGGGGTCTGGCAAATCAGCCCCAGCATTTT.

The chain employs TRBV28 and TRBJ2-2; D is possibly TRBD1 (6 bases). From germline, CDR1 is MDHEN and CDR2 SYDVKM. The CDR3 has 13 amino acids. V lost 6 bases, J lost 6 bases, and 11 bases lay in between. The CDR3 here is CASSNRASGELFF. Written as DNA, the CDR3 is TGTGCCAGCAGCAACAGGGCGTCCGGGGAGCTGTTTTTT.

The rearrangement links TRBV10-3 to TRBJ2-7, with D tentatively TRBD2 (6 bases). The CDR3 has 14 amino acids. From germline, CDR1 is ENHRY and CDR2 SYGVKD. Trimming removed 3 bases from V and 4 bases from J, with 13 bases in between. The CDR3 nucleotides are TGTGCCATCAGTGATCCCGGGAGTGGGTACGAGCAGTACTTC. Its protein product is CAISDPGSGYEQYF.

V usage is TRBV4-1 and J usage is TRBJ2-2; unclear D gene. The V gene's germline CDR1 is MGHRA and CDR2 YSYEKL. The CDR3 is 12 residues long. V shed 2 bases and J shed 7 bases, with 5 bases lying between them. CDR3 DNA: TGCGCCAGCAGCCAACCTGTCGGGGAGCTGTTTTTT. Amino acid sequence: CASSQPVGELFF.

The rearrangement links TRBV6-5 to TRBJ2-7; no definite D call. The germline V gene has CDR1 MNHEY and CDR2 SVGAGI. The ends were cut back, 0 bases at V and 6 bases at J, with 15 bases in the middle. This CDR3 is built from 15 residues. The CDR3 protein is CASSYSISTSGEQYF. DNA for the CDR3: TGTGCCAGCAGTTACTCCATATCCACGTCGGGCGAGCAGTACTTC.

The chain combines TRBV11-2 with TRBJ2-1, with D maybe TRBD2 (5 bases). The length of the CDR3 is 16 residues. V gave up 3 bases and J gave up 1 base, with 13 bases separating them. Germline CDR1 and CDR2: SGHAT and FQNNGV. CDR3 sequence: CASSFSDFQSYNEQFF. The CDR3 DNA is TGTGCCAGCAGCTTTTCGGACTTTCAATCCTACAATGAGCAGTTCTTC.

This clone was counted between two and nine times. The V gene is TRBV15, the J gene TRBJ1-5, with 7 bases matching TRBD1. The V gene's germline CDR1 is LNHNV and CDR2 YYDKDF (reference sequence). There are 14 residues in the CDR3. V lost 4 bases and J lost 9; bases outside the gene matches: 9. CDR3 nucleotides: TGTGCCACCAGCACACGACAGGGTTCGTCGCCCCAGCATTTT. The encoded protein is CATSTRQGSSPQHF.

This chain uses TRBV11-2 with TRBJ1-6; 7 nucleotides match TRBD1. The CDR3 has 15 residues. Germline V gene data show CDR1 as SGHAT and CDR2 as FQNNGV. V was clipped by 1 base and J by 7 bases; unmatched bases: 4. CDR3 nucleotides: TGTGCCAGCAGCTTAGTCGGCAGGGGGAATTCACCCCTCCACTTT. It encodes CASSLVGRGNSPLHF.

The rearrangement uses TRBV6-5 and TRBJ1-5; no reliable D call. Germline V gene lookup returns CDR1 MNHEY and CDR2 SVGAGI. The length of the CDR3 is 11 residues. V was trimmed by 5 bases and J by 3 bases, leaving 2 bases between them. The CDR3 DNA reads TGTGCCAGCAGTCACAATCAGCCCCAGCATTTT. Protein product: CASSHNQPQHF.